The sample holds one count of the clone carrying this T cell receptor (beta chain). Its antigen remains unidentified. This specimen belongs to a study of lymphopenia after photon versus proton radiotherapy. TCRdb's copy holds only in-frame clones and misses some; the assay was immunoSEQ multiplex PCR. The profile shows more than 70,000 clones, around 83% of them singletons. General observations from the study: A bigger post-nadir fall in TCR diversity correlated inversely with survival time in deceased patients.

The CDR3 covers 15 residues. Germline V CDR1 and CDR2: MDHEN, SYDVKM. Trimming took 5 bases from V and 11 from J; bases not matched to a gene: 11. The sequencing used peripheral blood, collected from a patient treated with proton-based radiotherapy. This chain uses TRBV28 with TRBJ1-6, with TRBD1 matching 8 bases. This receptor was taken from a man aged 60 to 69 with pancreatic cancer. The CDR3 protein is CASSTHDRGGPPLHF. CDR3 in DNA: TGTGCCAGCAGTACACACGACAGGGGTGGTCCACCCCTCCACTTT.